These T cell receptor beta chains were read from a single sample in a study of fetal regulatory T cell absence and autoimmunity. Only in-frame clones appear in the TCRdb table, and some are missing; sequencing was by immunoSEQ multiplex PCR. This table holds just over 45,000 clones, roughly 80% found once. Sequencing was done on a sample of cord blood. All receptors derive from a newborn boy with IPEX syndrome. Both conserved end residues are trimmed from each CDR3. A D gene is named only where the DNA matches it firmly.

CDR3	V	D	J
ASSIPPGSRAREQY	TRBV19	-	TRBJ2-7
ASSDRTSQYNEQF	TRBV9	TRBD2	TRBJ2-1
ASASADRDNLH	TRBV19	-	TRBJ1-6
ASSQDLRYEQY	TRBV14	-	TRBJ2-7
ASSVGGGRADTQY	TRBV9	-	TRBJ2-3
ASSLWLGTEAF	TRBV27	-	TRBJ1-1
ASSGELAGELF	TRBV2	-	TRBJ2-2
ASSALPVSDTQY	TRBV9	-	TRBJ2-3
ASSQDPRTSTTGELF	TRBV4-1	TRBD2	TRBJ2-2
ASSSRGAFLNEQF	TRBV7-9	-	TRBJ2-1
ASKKVTGWAKDGYT	TRBV6-4	TRBD1	TRBJ1-2
ASSAPTGGRGSDTQY	TRBV25-1	TRBD1	TRBJ2-3
ASSTGHNQPQH	TRBV11-2	-	TRBJ1-5
ASSSNQPQH	TRBV19	-	TRBJ1-5
ASSQGTGNYEQY	TRBV4-3	TRBD1	TRBJ2-7
ASSLEGREQY	TRBV7-9	-	TRBJ2-7
ATSRVGTDTQY	TRBV15	-	TRBJ2-3
ATSRDRRGSYEQY	TRBV15	-	TRBJ2-7
ASSWDTTNEKLF	TRBV7-2	-	TRBJ1-4
ASSVHRGTDTQY	TRBV9	-	TRBJ2-3
ASSHLTGMNTEAF	TRBV4-3	TRBD1	TRBJ1-1
ASSLGTNTEAF	TRBV5-1	-	TRBJ1-1
ASRLQGIPYGYT	TRBV6-1	TRBD1	TRBJ1-2
ASSVVRGGTDTQY	TRBV9	-	TRBJ2-3
ASILTGSGNTIY	TRBV2	-	TRBJ1-3
ASSIAWSANSPLH	TRBV19	-	TRBJ1-6
ASSRGNQETQY	TRBV10-2	TRBD2	TRBJ2-5
SVRGAGNEKLF	TRBV29-1	-	TRBJ1-4
ASSFPSDKYEQY	TRBV7-9	-	TRBJ2-7
AISESERVPYNEQF	TRBV10-3	-	TRBJ2-1
ASSERSLAGADTQY	TRBV6-1	TRBD2	TRBJ2-3
ASSYSSNQPQH	TRBV6-5	-	TRBJ1-5
ASSPPGGPPEY	TRBV18	-	TRBJ2-3
ASNPPTGILNEQF	TRBV7-8	TRBD1	TRBJ2-1
ASSQDFLRGGGYT	TRBV4-3	-	TRBJ1-2
ASSQDRGSYEQY	TRBV4-2	-	TRBJ2-7
ASSEYLGDQY	TRBV25-1	-	TRBJ2-5
ASSLEPAYEQY	TRBV5-4	-	TRBJ2-7
ASSLAGGPLTDTQY	TRBV5-4	-	TRBJ2-3
ASSSRDRPNSPLH	TRBV27	-	TRBJ1-6
ASRRDGAGLGDTQY	TRBV5-4	-	TRBJ2-3
ASTNDRGKETQY	TRBV19	TRBD1	TRBJ2-5
ASSLLLAAYEQY	TRBV5-8	TRBD2	TRBJ2-7
ASSSQGASYNEQF	TRBV11-2	TRBD1	TRBJ2-1
ASSFSRPPAYNEQF	TRBV7-8	-	TRBJ2-1
ASSGSYEQY	TRBV6-1	-	TRBJ2-7